Given below is one T cell receptor beta chain in context. Antigen: not known. The V and J ends lost 1 base and 2 bases, in that order; junction bases with no gene match: 5. Germline values: CDR1 KGHSH, CDR2 LQKENI. The CDR3 totals 16 residues. This entry is derived from a study of siplizumab effects on memory and regulatory T cells. Notes on the study in general: With siplizumab, cumulative frequency of CD4+ memory-derived alloreactive sequences dropped significantly. Alloreactive CD4+ clones that could be mapped were on average about 70% Treg-derived with siplizumab, against 25% to 30% in controls.

Per-sample assaying covered around 10^5 TCR templates. Repertoires were generated with immunoSEQ multiplex PCR, while TCRdb's copy carries only in-frame clones and drops some. The sample includes approximately 100,000 clones, around 90% of them seen just once. This receptor was taken from a human donor in good health. Specimen: non-Treg CD4+ T cells sorted from blood. V is TRBV18 and J is TRBJ1-1; 9 positions agree with TRBD1. The CDR3 DNA follows: TGTGCCAGCTCACCACGACAGGGGGACCGAAACACTGAAGCTTTCTTT. Amino acids: CASSPRQGDRNTEAFF.